This T cell receptor beta chain was recorded in a study of T cell responses to AZD1222 COVID-19 vaccine. The germline gives CDR1 SGHKS, CDR2 YYEKEE (reference sequence). This CDR3 has 15 amino acids. The V and J ends lost 0 bases and 2 bases respectively, with 12 bases between them. Assay used: immunoSEQ multiplex PCR; TCRdb lists only in-frame clones, some missing. The repertoire holds roughly 120,000 clones, with 80% to 90% as singletons. The sequencing used peripheral blood, collected on day 0 of AZD1222 vaccination. The rearrangement links TRBV5-5 to TRBJ2-7; D is possibly TRBD1 (5 bases). This TCR came from an adult in good health. The CDR3 sequence: CASSLEPGQAYEQYF. The CDR3 region has the DNA TGTGCCAGCAGCTTGGAGCCAGGGCAGGCCTACGAGCAGTACTTC.